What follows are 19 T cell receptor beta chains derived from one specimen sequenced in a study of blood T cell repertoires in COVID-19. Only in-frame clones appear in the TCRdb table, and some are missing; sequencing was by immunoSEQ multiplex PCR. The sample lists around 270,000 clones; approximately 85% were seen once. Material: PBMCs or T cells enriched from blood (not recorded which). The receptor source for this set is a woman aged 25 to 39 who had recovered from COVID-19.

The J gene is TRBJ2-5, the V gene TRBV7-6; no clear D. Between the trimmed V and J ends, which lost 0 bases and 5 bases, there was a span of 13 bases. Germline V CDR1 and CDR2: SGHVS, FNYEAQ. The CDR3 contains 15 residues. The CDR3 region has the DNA TGTGCCAGCAGCTTAGCGAGCTACCCGAGGGAGACCCAGTACTTC. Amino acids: CASSLASYPRETQYF.

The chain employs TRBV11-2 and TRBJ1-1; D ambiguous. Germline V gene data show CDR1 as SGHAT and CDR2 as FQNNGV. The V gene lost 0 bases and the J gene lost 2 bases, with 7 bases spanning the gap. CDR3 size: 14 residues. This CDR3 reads CASSLDPFNTEAFF. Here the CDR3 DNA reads TGTGCCAGCAGCTTAGATCCATTTAACACTGAAGCTTTCTTT.

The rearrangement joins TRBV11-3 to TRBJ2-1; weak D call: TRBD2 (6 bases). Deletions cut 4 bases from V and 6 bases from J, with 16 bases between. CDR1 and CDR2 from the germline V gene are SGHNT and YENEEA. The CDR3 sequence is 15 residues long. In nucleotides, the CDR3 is TGTGCCAGCAGCTCACCCGGGACTGCTTTCAATGAGCAGTTCTTC. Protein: CASSSPGTAFNEQFF.

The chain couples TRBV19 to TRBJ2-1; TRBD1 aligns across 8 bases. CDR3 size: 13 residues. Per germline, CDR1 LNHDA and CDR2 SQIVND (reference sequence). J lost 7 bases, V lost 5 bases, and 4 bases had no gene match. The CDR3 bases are TGTGCCAGTAGTCCAGGGGGCCCAAATGAGCAGTTCTTC. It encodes CASSPGGPNEQFF.

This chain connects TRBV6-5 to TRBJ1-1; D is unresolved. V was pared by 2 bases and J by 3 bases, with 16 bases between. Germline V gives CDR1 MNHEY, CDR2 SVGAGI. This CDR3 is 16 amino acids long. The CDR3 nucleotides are TGTGCCAGCAGTTACCCGAGGGTGCAAGGGTACACTGAAGCTTTCTTT. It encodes CASSYPRVQGYTEAFF.

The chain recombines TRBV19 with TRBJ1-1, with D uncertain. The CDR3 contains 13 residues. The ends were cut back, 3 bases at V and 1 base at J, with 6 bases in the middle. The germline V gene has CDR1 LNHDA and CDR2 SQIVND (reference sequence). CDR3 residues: CASSITENTEAFF. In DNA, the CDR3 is TGTGCCAGTAGTATCACAGAGAACACTGAAGCTTTCTTT.

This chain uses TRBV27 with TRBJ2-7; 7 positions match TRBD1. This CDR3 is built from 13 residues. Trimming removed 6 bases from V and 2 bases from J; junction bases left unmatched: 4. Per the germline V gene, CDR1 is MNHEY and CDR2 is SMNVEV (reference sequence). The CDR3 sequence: CASRTGATYEQYF. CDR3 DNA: TGTGCCAGCAGAACAGGGGCAACCTACGAGCAGTACTTC.

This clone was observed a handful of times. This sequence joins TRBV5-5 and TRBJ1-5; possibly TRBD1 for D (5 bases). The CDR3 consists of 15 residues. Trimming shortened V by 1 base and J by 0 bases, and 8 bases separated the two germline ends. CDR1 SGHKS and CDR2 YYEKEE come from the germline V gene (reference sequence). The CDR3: CASSLMQGSNQPQHF. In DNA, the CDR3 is TGTGCCAGCAGCTTGATGCAGGGTAGCAATCAGCCCCAGCATTTT.

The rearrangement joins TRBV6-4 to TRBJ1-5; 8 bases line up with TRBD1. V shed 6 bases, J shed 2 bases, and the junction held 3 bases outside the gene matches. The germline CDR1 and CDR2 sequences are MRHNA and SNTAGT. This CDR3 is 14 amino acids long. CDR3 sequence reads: CASSEQGGNQPQHF. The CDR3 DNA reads TGTGCCAGCAGCGAACAGGGGGGCAATCAGCCCCAGCATTTT.

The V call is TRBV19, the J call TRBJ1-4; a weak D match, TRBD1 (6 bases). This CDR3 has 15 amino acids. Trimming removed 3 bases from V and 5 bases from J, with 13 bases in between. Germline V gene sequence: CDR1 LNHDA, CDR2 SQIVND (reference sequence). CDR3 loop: CASSINDRTNEKLFF. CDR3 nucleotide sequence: TGTGCCAGTAGTATCAATGACAGGACAAATGAAAAACTGTTTTTT.

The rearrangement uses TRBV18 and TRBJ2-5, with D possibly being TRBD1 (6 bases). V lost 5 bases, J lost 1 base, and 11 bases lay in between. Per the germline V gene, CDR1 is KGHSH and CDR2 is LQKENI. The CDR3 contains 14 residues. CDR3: CASSTRQAQETQYF. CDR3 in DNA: TGTGCCAGCTCAACTCGACAGGCCCAAGAGACCCAGTACTTC.

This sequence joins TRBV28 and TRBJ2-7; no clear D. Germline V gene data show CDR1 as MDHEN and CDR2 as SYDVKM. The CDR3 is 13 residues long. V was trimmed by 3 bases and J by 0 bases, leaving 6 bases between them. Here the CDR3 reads CASSFGSSYEQYF. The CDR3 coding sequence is TGTGCCAGCAGTTTTGGCTCCTCCTACGAGCAGTACTTC.

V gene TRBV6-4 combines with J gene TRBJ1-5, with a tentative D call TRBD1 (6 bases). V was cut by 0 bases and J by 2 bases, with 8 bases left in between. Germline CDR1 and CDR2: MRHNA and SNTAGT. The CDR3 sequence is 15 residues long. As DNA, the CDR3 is TGTGCCAGCAGTGACTCGGCAGGGGGCAATCAGCCCCAGCATTTT. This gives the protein CASSDSAGGNQPQHF.

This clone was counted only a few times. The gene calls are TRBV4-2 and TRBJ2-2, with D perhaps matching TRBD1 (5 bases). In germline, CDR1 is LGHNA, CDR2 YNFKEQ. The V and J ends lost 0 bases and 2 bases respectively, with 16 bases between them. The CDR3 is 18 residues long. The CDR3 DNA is TGTGCCAGCAGCCAAGAAGGAAGGGGCGGTTTAAACACCGGGGAGCTGTTTTTT. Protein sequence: CASSQEGRGGLNTGELFF.

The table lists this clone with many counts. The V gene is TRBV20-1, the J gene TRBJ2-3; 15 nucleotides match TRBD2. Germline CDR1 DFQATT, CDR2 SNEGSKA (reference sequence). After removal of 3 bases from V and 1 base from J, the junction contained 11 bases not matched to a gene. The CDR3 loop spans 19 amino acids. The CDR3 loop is CSASWGLAGGGAGTDTQYF. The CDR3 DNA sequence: TGCAGTGCTAGTTGGGGACTAGCGGGAGGAGGAGCAGGCACAGATACGCAGTATTTT.

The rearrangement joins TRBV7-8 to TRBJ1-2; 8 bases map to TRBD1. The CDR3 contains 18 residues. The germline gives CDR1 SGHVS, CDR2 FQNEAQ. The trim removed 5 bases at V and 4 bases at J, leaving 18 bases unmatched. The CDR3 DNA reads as TGTGCCAGCAGCCTGCGCCTGGGACAGGAAATGCCCCTCTATGGCTACACCTTC. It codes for CASSLRLGQEMPLYGYTF.

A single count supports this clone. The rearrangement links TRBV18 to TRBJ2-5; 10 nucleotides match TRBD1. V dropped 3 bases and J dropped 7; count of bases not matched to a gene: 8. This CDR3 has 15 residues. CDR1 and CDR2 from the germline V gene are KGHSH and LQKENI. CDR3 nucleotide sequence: TGTGCCAGCTCACCGCCGGGACAGGGGAGGGGGACCCAGTACTTC. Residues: CASSPPGQGRGTQYF.

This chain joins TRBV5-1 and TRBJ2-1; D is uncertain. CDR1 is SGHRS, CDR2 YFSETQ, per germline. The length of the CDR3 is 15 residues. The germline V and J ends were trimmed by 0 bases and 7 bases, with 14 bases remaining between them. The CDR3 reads CASSLGAREANEQFF. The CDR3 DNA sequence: TGCGCCAGCAGCTTGGGAGCTAGAGAGGCGAATGAGCAGTTCTTC.

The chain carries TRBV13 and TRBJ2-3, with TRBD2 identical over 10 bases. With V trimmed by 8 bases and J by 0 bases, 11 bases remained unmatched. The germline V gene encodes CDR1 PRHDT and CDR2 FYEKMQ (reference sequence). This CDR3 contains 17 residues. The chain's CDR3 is CASLGTSDFTSTDTQYF. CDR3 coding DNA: TGTGCCAGCTTAGGGACTAGCGACTTCACTAGCACAGATACGCAGTATTTT.